The sequence of this T cell receptor beta chain was determined in a study of neurological immune-mediated disorders. This clonotype was seen at least ten times. V lost 2 bases and J lost 6, with 14 bases in between. Per the germline V gene, CDR1 is SGHTA and CDR2 is FQGTGA. The CDR3 spans 14 residues. From 15-18 subjects, every sequencing run obtained over 160 million TCR-beta sequences. TCRdb used MiXCR to reprocess the 5' RACE reads, holding one entry per CDR3 protein. The sample holds about 62,000 distinct CDR3 sequences; 3.5% to 4.5% are singletons and the top ten take 2.2%. Unsorted libraries used 2 million PBMCs kept at -80 degrees C.

The J gene is TRBJ2-7, the V gene TRBV7-3, with a tentative D call TRBD1 (6 bases). The origin of this receptor is a woman aged 50 to 60 with multiple sclerosis. Specimen: PBMCs. CDR3 sequence (DNA): TGTGCCAGCAGCTTAGGGGCAGGGGTTGGCGAGCAGTACTTC. It specifies CASSLGAGVGEQYF.